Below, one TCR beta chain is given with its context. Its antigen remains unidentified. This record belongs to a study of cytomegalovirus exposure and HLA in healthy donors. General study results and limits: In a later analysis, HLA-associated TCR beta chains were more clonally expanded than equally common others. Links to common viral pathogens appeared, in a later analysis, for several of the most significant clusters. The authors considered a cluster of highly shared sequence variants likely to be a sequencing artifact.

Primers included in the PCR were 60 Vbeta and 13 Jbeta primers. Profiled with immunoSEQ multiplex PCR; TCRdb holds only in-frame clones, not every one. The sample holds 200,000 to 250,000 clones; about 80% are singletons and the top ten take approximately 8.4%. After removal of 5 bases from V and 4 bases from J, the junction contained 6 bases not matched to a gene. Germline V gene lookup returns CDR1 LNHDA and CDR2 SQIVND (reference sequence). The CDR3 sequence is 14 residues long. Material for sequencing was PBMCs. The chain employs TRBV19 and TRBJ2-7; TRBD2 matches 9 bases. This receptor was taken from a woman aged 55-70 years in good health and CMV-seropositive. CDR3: CASSLTSGPYEQYF. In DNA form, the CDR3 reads TGTGCCAGTAGTCTTACTAGCGGGCCGTACGAGCAGTACTTC. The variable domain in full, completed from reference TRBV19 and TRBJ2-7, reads DGGITQSPKYLFRKEGQNVTLSCEQNLNHDAMYWYRQDPGQGLRLIYYSQIVNDFQKGDIAEGYSVSREKKESFPLTVTSAQKNPTAFYLCASSLTSGPYEQYFGPGTRLTVT.